The 11 T cell receptor beta chains below all came from one sample that was sequenced in a study of STAT5B mutations in CD4+ large granular lymphocyte leukemia. TCRdb's copy holds only in-frame clones and misses some; the assay was immunoSEQ multiplex PCR. The sample holds about 40,000 clones, 81% seen once. Specimen: CD4+ T cells from blood buffy coats. The source is a human donor in good health.

This clone has a single count. The rearrangement links TRBV10-3 to TRBJ1-5, with 8 positions matching TRBD1. The CDR3 is 17 residues long. V was pared by 4 bases and J by 1 base, with 9 bases of the junction left unmatched. The V gene's germline CDR1 is ENHRY and CDR2 SYGVKD. Written as DNA, the CDR3 is TGTGCCATCAGTGCAACTGGACAGGGTTGGAGCAATCAGCCCCAGCATTTT. Amino acid sequence: CAISATGQGWSNQPQHF.

This clone was counted between two and nine times. This sequence joins TRBV6-5 and TRBJ2-3; no firm D call. This CDR3 has 12 amino acids. Germline V gene sequence: CDR1 MNHEY, CDR2 SVGAGI. V gave up 4 bases and J gave up 5 bases, with 7 bases separating them. CDR3 nucleotide sequence: TGTGCCAGCAGTTCTCCCCGAGATACGCAGTATTTT. Residues: CASSSPRDTQYF.

The V call is TRBV19, the J call TRBJ1-2; perhaps TRBD1 as D (6 bases). Germline CDR1 LNHDA, CDR2 SQIVND (reference sequence). This CDR3 has 14 residues. Trimming removed 3 bases from V and 4 bases from J, with 12 bases in between. The CDR3 DNA sequence: TGTGCCAGTAGTATGGGGGGCCACCGCTATGGCTACACCTTC. It specifies CASSMGGHRYGYTF.

The genes are TRBV9 and TRBJ1-6, with unresolved D. V was shortened by 2 bases and J by 1 base, with 10 bases between the two germline ends. Germline V gene sequence: CDR1 SGDLS, CDR2 YYNGEE. CDR3 length: 16 residues. The CDR3 bases are TGTGCCAGCAGCGTTGCGGCAGAATCCTATAATTCACCCCTCCACTTT. It encodes CASSVAAESYNSPLHF.

V gene TRBV9 combines with J gene TRBJ2-7, with D possibly matching TRBD1 (5 bases). The CDR3 spans 15 residues. V was trimmed by 0 bases and J by 0 bases, leaving 10 bases between them. The germline V gene encodes CDR1 SGDLS and CDR2 YYNGEE. This CDR3 is CASSVGQGFSYEQYF. CDR3 in DNA: TGTGCCAGCAGCGTAGGGCAGGGTTTCTCCTACGAGCAGTACTTC.

This clone has a handful of counts. The CDR3, as DNA: TGTGCCTGGAGTATCAGGGATAATCAGCCCCAGCATTTT. It yields the protein CAWSIRDNQPQHF. V gene TRBV30 combines with J gene TRBJ1-5; TRBD1 might be the D (5 bases). CDR1 and CDR2 (germline): GTSNPN, SVGIG (reference sequence). The CDR3 consists of 13 residues. V dropped 2 bases and J dropped 4 bases, with 9 bases sitting between them.

In regard to this clone: Other nucleotide sequences from this sample produce the same CDR3. V usage is TRBV4-1 and J usage is TRBJ1-5; D gene ambiguous. The germline CDR1 and CDR2 sequences are MGHRA and YSYEKL. The CDR3 has 13 amino acids. With 3 bases removed from V and 6 bases from J, the gap between germline ends came to 9 bases. The CDR3 coding sequence is TGCGCCAGCAGCCAGGATATGACTCAGCCCCAGCATTTT. Translated: CASSQDMTQPQHF.

Only one count was recorded for this clone. The chain combines TRBV6-5 with TRBJ1-3; 7 bases are a match to TRBD1. V shed 3 bases, J shed 2 bases, and the junction held 4 bases outside the gene matches. The CDR3 covers 15 residues. From germline, CDR1 is MNHEY and CDR2 SVGAGI. The CDR3 region is CASSYPTGTGNTIYF. The DNA of the CDR3 is TGTGCCAGCAGTTATCCGACAGGGACTGGAAACACCATATATTTT.

A few counts support this clone. The chain links TRBV7-8 to TRBJ1-2; D perhaps matches TRBD1 (5 bases). Germline lookup yields CDR1 SGHVS and CDR2 FQNEAQ. The CDR3 extends over 13 amino acids. Trimming took 3 bases from V and 8 from J, leaving 13 bases between them. The CDR3 spells CASSLEGPGGYTF. For the CDR3, the DNA is TGTGCCAGCAGCTTGGAGGGGCCAGGAGGCTACACCTTC.

J is TRBJ2-3 and V is TRBV6-5; D is possibly TRBD1 (6 bases). This CDR3 contains 11 residues. Per the germline V gene, CDR1 is MNHEY and CDR2 is SVGAGI. The ends were cut back, 7 bases at V and 5 bases at J, with 7 bases in the middle. As DNA, the CDR3 is TGTGCCAGCATCAGGGGAGATACGCAGTATTTT. This encodes CASIRGDTQYF.

V gene TRBV7-9 combines with J gene TRBJ1-1; a possible D gene is TRBD1 (6 bases). There are 16 residues in the CDR3. The V gene's germline CDR1 is SEHNR and CDR2 FQNEAQ (reference sequence). Trimming removed 3 bases at V and 0 bases at J, with 14 bases between. For the CDR3, the DNA is TGTGCCAGCAGCTTTGACAGGCGGACGATGAACACTGAAGCTTTCTTT. Its protein is CASSFDRRTMNTEAFF.